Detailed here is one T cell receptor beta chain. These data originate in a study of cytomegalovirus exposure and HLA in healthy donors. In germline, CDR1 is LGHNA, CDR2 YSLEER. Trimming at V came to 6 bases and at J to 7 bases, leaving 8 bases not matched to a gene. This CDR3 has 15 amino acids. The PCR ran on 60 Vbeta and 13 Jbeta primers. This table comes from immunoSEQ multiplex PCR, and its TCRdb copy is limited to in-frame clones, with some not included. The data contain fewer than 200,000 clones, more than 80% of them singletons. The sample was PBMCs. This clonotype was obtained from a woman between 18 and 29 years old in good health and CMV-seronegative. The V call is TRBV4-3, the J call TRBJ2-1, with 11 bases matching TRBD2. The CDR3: CASSPLAGGSNEQFF. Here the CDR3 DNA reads TGCGCCAGCAGTCCTCTAGCGGGAGGTTCGAATGAGCAGTTCTTC.